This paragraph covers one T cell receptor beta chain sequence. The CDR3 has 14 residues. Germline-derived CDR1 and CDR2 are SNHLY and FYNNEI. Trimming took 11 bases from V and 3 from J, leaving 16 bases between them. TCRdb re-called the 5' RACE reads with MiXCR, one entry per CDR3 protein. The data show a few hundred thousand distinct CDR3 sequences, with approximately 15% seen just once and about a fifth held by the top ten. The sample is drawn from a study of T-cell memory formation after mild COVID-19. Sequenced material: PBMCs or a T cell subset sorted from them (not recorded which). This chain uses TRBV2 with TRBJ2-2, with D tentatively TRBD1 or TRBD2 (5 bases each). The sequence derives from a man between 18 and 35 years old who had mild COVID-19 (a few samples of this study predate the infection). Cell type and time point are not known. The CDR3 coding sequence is TGTGCCGGGACCCTCAGTTCTTACACCGGGGAGCTGTTTTTT. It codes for CAGTLSSYTGELFF.